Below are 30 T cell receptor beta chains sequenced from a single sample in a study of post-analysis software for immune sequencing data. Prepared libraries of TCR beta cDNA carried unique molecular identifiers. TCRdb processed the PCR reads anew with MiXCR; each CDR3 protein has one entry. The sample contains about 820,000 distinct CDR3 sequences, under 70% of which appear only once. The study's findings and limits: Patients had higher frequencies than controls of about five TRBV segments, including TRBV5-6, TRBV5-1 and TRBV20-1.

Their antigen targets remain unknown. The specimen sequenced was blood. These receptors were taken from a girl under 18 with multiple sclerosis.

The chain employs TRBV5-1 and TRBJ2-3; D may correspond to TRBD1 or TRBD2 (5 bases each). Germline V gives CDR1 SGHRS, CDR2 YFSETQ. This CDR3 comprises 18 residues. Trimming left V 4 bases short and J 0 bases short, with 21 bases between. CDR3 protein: CASSPPTGRAASTDTQYF. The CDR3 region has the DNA TGCGCCAGCAGCCCCCCTACGGGGCGAGCGGCTAGCACAGATACGCAGTATTTT.

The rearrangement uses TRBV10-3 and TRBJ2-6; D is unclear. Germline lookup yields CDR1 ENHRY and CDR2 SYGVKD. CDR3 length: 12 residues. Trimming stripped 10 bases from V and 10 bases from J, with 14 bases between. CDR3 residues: CATRRVPNVLTF. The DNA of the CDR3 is TGTGCCACGAGACGGGTACCTAACGTCCTGACTTTC.

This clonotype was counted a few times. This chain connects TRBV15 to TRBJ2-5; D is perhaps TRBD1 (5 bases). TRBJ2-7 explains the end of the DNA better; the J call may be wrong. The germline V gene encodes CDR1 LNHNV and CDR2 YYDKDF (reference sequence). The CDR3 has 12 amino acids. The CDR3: CATSNQGPEQYF. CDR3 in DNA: TGTGCCACCAGCAACCAGGGTCCCGAGCAGTACTTC.

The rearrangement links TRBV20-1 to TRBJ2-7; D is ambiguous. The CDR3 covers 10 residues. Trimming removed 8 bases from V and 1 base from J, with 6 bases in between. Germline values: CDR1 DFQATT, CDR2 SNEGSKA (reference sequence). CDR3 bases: TGCAGTCCCTATTCCTACGAGCAGTACTTC. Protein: CSPYSYEQYF.

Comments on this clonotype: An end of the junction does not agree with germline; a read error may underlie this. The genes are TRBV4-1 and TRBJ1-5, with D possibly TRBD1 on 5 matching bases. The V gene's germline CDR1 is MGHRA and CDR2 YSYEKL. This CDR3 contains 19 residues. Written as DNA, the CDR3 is TGCGCCAGCAGCGCAACCACGGGCCGCCGGACACGAGGGGATCAGTCCCAGCATTTT. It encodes CASSATTGRRTRGDQSQHF.

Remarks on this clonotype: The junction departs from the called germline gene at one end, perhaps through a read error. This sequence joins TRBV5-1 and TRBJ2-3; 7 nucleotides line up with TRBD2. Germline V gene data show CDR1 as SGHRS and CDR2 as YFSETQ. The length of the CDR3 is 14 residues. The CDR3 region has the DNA TGTGCCAGCAGTTCTACTAGCGGCACAGATACGCAGTATTTT. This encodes CASSSTSGTDTQYF.

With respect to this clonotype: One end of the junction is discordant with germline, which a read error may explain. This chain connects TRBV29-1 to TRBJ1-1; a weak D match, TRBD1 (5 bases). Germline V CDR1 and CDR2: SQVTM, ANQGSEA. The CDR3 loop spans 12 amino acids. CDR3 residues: CNVAGKGTEAFF. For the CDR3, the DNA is TGCAACGTTGCAGGGAAGGGCACTGAAGCTTTCTTT.

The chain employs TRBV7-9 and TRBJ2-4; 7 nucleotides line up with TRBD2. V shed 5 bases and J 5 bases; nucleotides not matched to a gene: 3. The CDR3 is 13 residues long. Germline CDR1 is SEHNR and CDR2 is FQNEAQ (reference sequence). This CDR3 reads CASSKSGENIQYF. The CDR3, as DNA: TGTGCCAGCAGCAAAAGCGGGGAAAACATTCAGTACTTC.

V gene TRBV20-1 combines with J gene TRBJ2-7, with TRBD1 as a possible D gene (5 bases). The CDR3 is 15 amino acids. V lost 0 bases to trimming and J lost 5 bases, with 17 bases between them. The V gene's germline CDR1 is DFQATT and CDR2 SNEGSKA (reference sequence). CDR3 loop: CSARDLQGDGNEQYF. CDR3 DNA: TGCAGTGCTAGAGATCTCCAGGGTGATGGAAACGAGCAGTACTTC.

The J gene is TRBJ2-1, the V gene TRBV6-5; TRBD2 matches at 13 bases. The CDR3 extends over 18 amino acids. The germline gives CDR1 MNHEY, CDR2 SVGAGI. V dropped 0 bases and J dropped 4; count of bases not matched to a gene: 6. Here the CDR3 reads CASSYSGLAGLGYNEQFF. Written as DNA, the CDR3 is TGTGCCAGCAGTTACTCGGGACTAGCGGGATTGGGATACAATGAGCAGTTCTTC.

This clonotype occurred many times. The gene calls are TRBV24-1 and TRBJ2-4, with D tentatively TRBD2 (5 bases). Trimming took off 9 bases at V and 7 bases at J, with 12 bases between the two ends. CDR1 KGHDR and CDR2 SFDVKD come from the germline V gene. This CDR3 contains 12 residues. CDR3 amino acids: CATPRTGNIQYF. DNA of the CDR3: TGTGCCACCCCACGGACGGGGAACATTCAGTACTTC.

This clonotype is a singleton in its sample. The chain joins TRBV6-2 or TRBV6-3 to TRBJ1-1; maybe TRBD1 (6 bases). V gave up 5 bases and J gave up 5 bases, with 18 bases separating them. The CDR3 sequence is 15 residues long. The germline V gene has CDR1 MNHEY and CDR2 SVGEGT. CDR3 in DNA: TGTGCCAGCAGTCAGGAGTTCAGGGGCAGGACTGAAGCTTTCTTT. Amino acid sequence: CASSQEFRGRTEAFF.

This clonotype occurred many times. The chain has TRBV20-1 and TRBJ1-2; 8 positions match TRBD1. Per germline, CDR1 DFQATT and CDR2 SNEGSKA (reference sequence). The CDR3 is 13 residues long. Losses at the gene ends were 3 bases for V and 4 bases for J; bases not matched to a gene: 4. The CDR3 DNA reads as TGCAGTGCTAGTGAGACAGGGGCCTATGGCTACACCTTC. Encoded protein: CSASETGAYGYTF.

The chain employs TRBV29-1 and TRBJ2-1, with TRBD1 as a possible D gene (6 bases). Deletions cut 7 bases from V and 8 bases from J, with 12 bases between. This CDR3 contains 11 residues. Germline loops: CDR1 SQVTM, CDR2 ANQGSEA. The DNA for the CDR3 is TGCAGCGGGGGGCCTCGGGATGAGCAGTTCTTC. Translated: CSGGPRDEQFF.

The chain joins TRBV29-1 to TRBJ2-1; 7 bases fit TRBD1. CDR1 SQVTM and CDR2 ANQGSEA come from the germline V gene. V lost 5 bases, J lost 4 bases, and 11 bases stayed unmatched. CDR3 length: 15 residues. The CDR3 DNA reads TGCAGCGTTCGATCCCCCGGGACAGCTTACAATGAGCAGTTCTTC. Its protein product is CSVRSPGTAYNEQFF.

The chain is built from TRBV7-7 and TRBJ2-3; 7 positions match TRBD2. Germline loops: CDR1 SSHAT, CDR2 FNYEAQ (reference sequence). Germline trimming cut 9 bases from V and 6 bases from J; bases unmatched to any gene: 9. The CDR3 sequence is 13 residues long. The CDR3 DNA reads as TGTGCCAGTGCGGGGGAGGATATGGATACGCAGTATTTT. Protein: CASAGEDMDTQYF.

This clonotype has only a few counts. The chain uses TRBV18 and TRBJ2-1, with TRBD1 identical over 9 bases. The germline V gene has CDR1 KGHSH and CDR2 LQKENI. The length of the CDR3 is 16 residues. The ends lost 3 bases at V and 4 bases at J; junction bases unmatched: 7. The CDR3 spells CASSPAGTGRYNEQFF. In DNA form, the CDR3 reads TGTGCCAGCTCACCGGCCGGGACAGGGCGGTACAATGAGCAGTTCTTC. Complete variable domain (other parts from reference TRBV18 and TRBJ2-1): NAGVMQNPRHLVRRRGQEARLRCSPMKGHSHVYWYRQLPEEGLKFMVYLQKENIIDESGMPKERFSAEFPKEGPSILRIQQVVRGDSAAYFCASSPAGTGRYNEQFFGPGTRLTVL.

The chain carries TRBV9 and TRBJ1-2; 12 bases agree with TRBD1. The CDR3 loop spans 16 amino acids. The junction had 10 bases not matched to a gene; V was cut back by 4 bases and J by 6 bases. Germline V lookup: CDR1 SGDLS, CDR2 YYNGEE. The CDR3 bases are TGTGCCAGCAGCCCAAGGGACAGGGGGCGCTTGCATGGCTACACCTTC. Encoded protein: CASSPRDRGRLHGYTF.

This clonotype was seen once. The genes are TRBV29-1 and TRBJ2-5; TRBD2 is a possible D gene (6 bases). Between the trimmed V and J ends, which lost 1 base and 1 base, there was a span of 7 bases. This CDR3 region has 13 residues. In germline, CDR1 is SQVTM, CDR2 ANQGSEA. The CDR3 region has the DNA TGCAGCGTTGAAGGGGGAGGCCAAGAGACCCAGTACTTC. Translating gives CSVEGGGQETQYF.

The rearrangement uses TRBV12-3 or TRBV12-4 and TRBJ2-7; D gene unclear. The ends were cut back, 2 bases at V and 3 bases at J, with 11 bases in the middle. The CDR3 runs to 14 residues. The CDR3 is CASSLPSKGYEQYF. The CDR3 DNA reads TGTGCCAGCAGTTTACCATCAAAGGGCTACGAGCAGTACTTC.

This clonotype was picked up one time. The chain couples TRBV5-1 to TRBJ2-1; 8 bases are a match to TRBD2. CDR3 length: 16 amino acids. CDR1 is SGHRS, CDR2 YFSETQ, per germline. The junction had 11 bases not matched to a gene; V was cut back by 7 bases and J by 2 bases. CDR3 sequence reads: CASRPGVSGTYNEQFF. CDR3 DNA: TGCGCCAGCCGCCCTGGAGTTAGCGGGACCTACAATGAGCAGTTCTTC.

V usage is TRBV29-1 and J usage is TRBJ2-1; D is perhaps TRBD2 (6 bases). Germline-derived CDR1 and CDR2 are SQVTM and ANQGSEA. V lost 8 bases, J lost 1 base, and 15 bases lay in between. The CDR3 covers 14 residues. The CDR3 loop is CSLSPGGSYNEQFF. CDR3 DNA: TGCAGCCTTTCCCCCGGAGGGTCCTACAATGAGCAGTTCTTC.

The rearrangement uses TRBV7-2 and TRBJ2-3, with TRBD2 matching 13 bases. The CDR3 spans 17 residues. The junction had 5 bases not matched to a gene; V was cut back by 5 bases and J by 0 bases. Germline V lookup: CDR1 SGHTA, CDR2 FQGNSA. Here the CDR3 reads CASSPAGLAGSTDTQYF. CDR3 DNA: TGTGCCAGCAGCCCCGCGGGACTAGCGGGGAGCACAGATACGCAGTATTTT. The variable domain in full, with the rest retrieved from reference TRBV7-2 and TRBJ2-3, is GAGVSQSPSNKVTEKGKDVELRCDPISGHTALYWYRQSLGQGLEFLIYFQGNSAPDKSGLPSDRFSAERTGGSVSTLTIQRTQQEDSAVYLCASSPAGLAGSTDTQYFGPGTRLTVL.

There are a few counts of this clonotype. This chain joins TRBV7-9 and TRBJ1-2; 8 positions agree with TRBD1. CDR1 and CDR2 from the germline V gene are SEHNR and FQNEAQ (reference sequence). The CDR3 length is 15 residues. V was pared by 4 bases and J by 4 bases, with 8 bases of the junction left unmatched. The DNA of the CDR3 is TGTGCCAGCAGCTACGATGGACAGGGAGCCTATGGCTACACCTTC. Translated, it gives CASSYDGQGAYGYTF.

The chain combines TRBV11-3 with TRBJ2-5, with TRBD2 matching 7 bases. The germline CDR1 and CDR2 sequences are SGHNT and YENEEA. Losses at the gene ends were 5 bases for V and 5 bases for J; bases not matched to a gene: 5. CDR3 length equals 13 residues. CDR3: CASSAGGKETQYF. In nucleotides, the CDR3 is TGTGCCAGCAGCGCCGGGGGGAAGGAGACCCAGTACTTC.

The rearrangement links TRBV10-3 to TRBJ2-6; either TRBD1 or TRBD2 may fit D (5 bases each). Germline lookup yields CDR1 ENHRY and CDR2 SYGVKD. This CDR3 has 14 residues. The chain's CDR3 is CVTRGHSGANVLTF. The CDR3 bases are TGTGTCACACGGGGCCACTCTGGGGCCAACGTCCTGACTTTC.

The chain's CDR3 is CASSSNYQETQYF. The CDR3 DNA reads TGTGCCAGCAGCTCCAATTACCAAGAGACCCAGTACTTC. The chain recombines TRBV7-3 with TRBJ2-5; D is undetermined. V lost 4 bases, J lost 0 bases, and 6 bases lay in between. CDR3 size: 13 residues. Germline values: CDR1 SGHTA, CDR2 FQGTGA.

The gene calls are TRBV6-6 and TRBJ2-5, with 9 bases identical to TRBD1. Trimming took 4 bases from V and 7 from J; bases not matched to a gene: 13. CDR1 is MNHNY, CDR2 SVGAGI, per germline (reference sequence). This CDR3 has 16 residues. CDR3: CASSLQGAGASRTQYF. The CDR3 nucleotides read TGTGCCAGCAGTTTACAGGGGGCGGGTGCCAGTCGGACCCAGTACTTC.

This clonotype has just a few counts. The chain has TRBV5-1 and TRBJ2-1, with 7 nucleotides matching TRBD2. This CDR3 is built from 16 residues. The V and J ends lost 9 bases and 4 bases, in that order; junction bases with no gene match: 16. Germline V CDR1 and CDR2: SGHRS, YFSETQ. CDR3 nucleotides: TGCGCCACCGCCCACCGGGCGGGAGCCCCTTACAATGAGCAGTTCTTC. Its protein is CATAHRAGAPYNEQFF.

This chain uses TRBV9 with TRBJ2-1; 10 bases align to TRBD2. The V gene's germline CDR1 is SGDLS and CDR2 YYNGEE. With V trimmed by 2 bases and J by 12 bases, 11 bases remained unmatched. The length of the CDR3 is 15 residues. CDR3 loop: CASSVLASGGQVQFF. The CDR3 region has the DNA TGTGCCAGCAGCGTTCTTGCTAGCGGGGGTCAGGTGCAGTTCTTC.